These 9 T cell receptor beta chains share one sample of origin, sequenced in a study of T-cell memory formation after mild COVID-19. Each CDR3 protein gets one entry after TCRdb re-called the 5' RACE reads with MiXCR. This table holds about 540,000 distinct CDR3 sequences, roughly 22% found once. Specimen: PBMCs or a T cell subset sorted from them (not recorded which). The receptor set was obtained from an adult woman who had mild COVID-19 (a few samples of this study predate the infection). Cell type and time point are not known.

This clonotype turned up a few times. The chain combines TRBV7-2 with TRBJ2-1; D may correspond to TRBD1 or TRBD2 (5 bases each). The CDR3 sequence is 14 residues long. CDR1 and CDR2 from the germline V gene are SGHTA and FQGNSA. The V end lost 5 bases, the J end lost 4 bases, and 12 bases lay between the germline ends. The CDR3 region has the DNA TGTGCCAGCAGCGACCCTGGGACGTACAATGAGCAGTTCTTC. As protein: CASSDPGTYNEQFF. Combining the CDR3 with reference TRBV7-2 and TRBJ2-1 gives the whole variable domain GAGVSQSPSNKVTEKGKDVELRCDPISGHTALYWYRQSLGQGLEFLIYFQGNSAPDKSGLPSDRFSAERTGGSVSTLTIQRTQQEDSAVYLCASSDPGTYNEQFFGPGTRLTVL.

This clonotype was counted once. The V gene is TRBV4-1, the J gene TRBJ1-6; D possibly corresponds to TRBD1 (5 bases). This CDR3 has 14 residues. Germline V CDR1 and CDR2: MGHRA, YSYEKL. Trimming shortened V by 1 base and J by 6 bases, and 7 bases separated the two germline ends. The chain's CDR3 is CASSQVTVNSPLHF. The CDR3 nucleotides are TGCGCCAGCAGCCAAGTGACAGTTAATTCACCCCTCCACTTT.

This chain joins TRBV4-3 and TRBJ2-5, with TRBD2 as a possible D gene (5 bases). The germline V gene encodes CDR1 LGHNA and CDR2 YSLEER. The CDR3 runs 13 residues. V was clipped by 3 bases and J by 7 bases, with 12 bases between them. The DNA of the CDR3 is TGCGCCAGCAGCCACAGCGGCGTGGGGACCCAGTACTTC. Translation: CASSHSGVGTQYF.

The rearrangement joins TRBV7-3 to TRBJ1-2; D gene ambiguous. The germline gives CDR1 SGHTA, CDR2 FQGTGA. CDR3 size: 15 residues. The germline V and J ends were trimmed by 2 bases and 8 bases, with 18 bases remaining between them. The CDR3 DNA follows: TGTGCCAGCAGCTTAGGGGTCGGGGTCTCTCACGGCTACACCTTC. Amino acids: CASSLGVGVSHGYTF. Filled out from reference TRBV7-3 and TRBJ1-2, the complete variable domain reads GAGVSQTPSNKVTEKGKYVELRCDPISGHTALYWYRQSLGQGPEFLIYFQGTGAADDSGLPNDRFFAVRPEGSVSTLKIQRTERGDSAVYLCASSLGVGVSHGYTFGSGTRLTVV.

The chain links TRBV11-2 to TRBJ1-1; D uncertain. Germline V CDR1 and CDR2: SGHAT, FQNNGV. There are 13 residues in the CDR3. Trimming stripped 1 base from V and 4 bases from J, with 7 bases between. CDR3: CASSLVPATEAFF. In DNA form, the CDR3 reads TGTGCCAGCAGCTTAGTCCCGGCCACTGAAGCTTTCTTT.

Here the CDR3 reads CASSFERAGGPRPDTQYF. CDR3 DNA: TGTGCCAGCAGTTTCGAGCGGGCGGGAGGGCCTCGGCCGGATACGCAGTATTTT. The J gene is TRBJ2-3, the V gene TRBV12-3 or TRBV12-4, with 9 bases fitting TRBD2. CDR3 length: 18 residues. Trimming removed 3 bases from V and 6 bases from J; junction bases left unmatched: 16.

This clonotype was recorded a few times. This chain joins TRBV4-3 and TRBJ2-4; D gene ambiguous. The CDR3 is made up of 15 amino acids. In germline, CDR1 is LGHNA, CDR2 YSLEER. V was shortened by 0 bases and J by 9 bases, with 15 bases between the two germline ends. CDR3 in DNA: TGCGCCAGCAGCCAAGATCTGCTAGGGAACGGCATTCAGTACTTC. Its translation is CASSQDLLGNGIQYF.

The rearrangement joins TRBV4-1 to TRBJ1-2; D gene unclear. Germline CDR1 is MGHRA and CDR2 is YSYEKL. V was clipped by 1 base and J by 8 bases, with 20 bases between them. The CDR3 sequence is 16 residues long. The CDR3 is CASSQVWTESREGYTF. The CDR3 coding sequence is TGCGCCAGCAGCCAAGTATGGACCGAATCCCGGGAGGGCTACACCTTC.

About this clonotype itself: The CDR3 does not close with the conserved phenylalanine or tryptophan, likely indicating a read error. No DNA is shown, since the ends of the CDR3 on it are uncertain; the CDR3 is the one TCRdb lists. The CDR3 sequence: CASSPPRVSSVTS. The rearrangement uses TRBV4-3 and TRBJ1-2; TRBD1, the table's D call, was not compared with the DNA. Germline values: CDR1 LGHNA, CDR2 YSLEER. Termini included, the CDR3 measures 13 amino acids.